This T cell receptor (beta chain) is from a study of blood T cell repertoires in COVID-19. Sequencing used immunoSEQ multiplex PCR; TCRdb keeps in-frame clones, though not all of them. The sample consists of about 85,000 clones, about 91% of them appearing once. The TCR comes from a human donor with active COVID-19. The donor label of this sample is uncertain. The sample comprised peripheral blood.

The CDR3 loop reads CASTVTGLSNQPQHF. As DNA, the CDR3 is TGTGCCAGCACCGTGACAGGGTTGAGCAATCAGCCCCAGCATTTT. This chain joins TRBV28 and TRBJ1-5; 7 positions match TRBD1. This CDR3 contains 15 residues. The J segment lost 1 base and the V segment lost 7 bases, leaving 7 bases of the junction unmatched. Germline V CDR1 and CDR2: MDHEN, SYDVKM.